The 32 T cell receptor beta chains below all came from one sample that was sequenced in a study of read filtering for tumor transcriptome and immune sequencing. The library was built from approximately 400 ng RNA with molecular barcoded adaptors for alpha/delta and beta/gamma chains. TCRdb ran MiXCR on the reads and lists one entry per CDR3 protein. The table lists approximately 58,000 distinct CDR3 sequences, 20% to 25% of them singletons, with about a sixth in the top ten. The sample comprised a population of CD138-negative cells sorted from bone marrow. The receptors originated from a donor aged 40 or older with multiple myeloma.

This clonotype appeared many times. The V and J genes are TRBV27 and TRBJ2-2, with 10 bases that match TRBD2. Germline loops: CDR1 MNHEY, CDR2 SMNVEV (reference sequence). V shed 4 bases and J 4 bases; nucleotides not matched to a gene: 9. The CDR3 contains 17 residues. The CDR3 DNA is TGTGCCAGCAGTTATAAAGCGGGGGGGCCGGGCACCGGGGAGCTGTTTTTT. Its protein product is CASSYKAGGPGTGELFF.

This clonotype was detected many times. The CDR3 DNA reads TGCGCCAGCAGCAAAACCGTTCCGGGACAGGGCGTTGGCTATGGCTACACCTTC. As protein: CASSKTVPGQGVGYGYTF. The chain has TRBV5-1 and TRBJ1-2; 9 bases map to TRBD1. Germline-derived CDR1 and CDR2 are SGHRS and YFSETQ. The CDR3 is 18 amino acids. Trimming removed 4 bases from V and 4 bases from J; junction bases left unmatched: 17.

The genes are TRBV11-2 and TRBJ2-3; TRBD2 matches 14 bases. The CDR3 extends over 19 amino acids. V shed 2 bases, J shed 3 bases, and the junction held 10 bases outside the gene matches. The germline gives CDR1 SGHAT, CDR2 FQNNGV. As DNA, the CDR3 is TGTGCCAGCAGCTTATACTCGGTCGGGACTAGCGGGAGTACAGATACGCAGTATTTT. Its translation: CASSLYSVGTSGSTDTQYF.

This clonotype was observed many times. The genes are TRBV28 and TRBJ2-7; tentative D call: TRBD2 (7 bases). The V gene lost 3 bases and the J gene lost 3 bases, with 18 bases spanning the gap. The length of the CDR3 is 16 residues. Germline CDR1 and CDR2: MDHEN and SYDVKM. CDR3: CASSLGRGPGNYEQYF. The CDR3 DNA reads TGTGCCAGCAGTTTGGGGCGGGGGCCGGGGAACTACGAGCAGTACTTC.

The sample holds many counts of this clonotype. This rearrangement joins TRBV18 to TRBJ2-6; D is perhaps TRBD1 (5 bases). The V end lost 4 bases, the J end lost 2 bases, and 12 bases lay between the germline ends. This CDR3 is 16 amino acids long. Germline V gene data show CDR1 as KGHSH and CDR2 as LQKENI. DNA of the CDR3: TGTGCCAGCTCACGCCCAGGCAGGGCTGGGGCCAACGTCCTGACTTTC. Translation gives CASSRPGRAGANVLTF. Full variable domain (outside the CDR3, taken from reference TRBV18 and TRBJ2-6): NAGVMQNPRHLVRRRGQEARLRCSPMKGHSHVYWYRQLPEEGLKFMVYLQKENIIDESGMPKERFSAEFPKEGPSILRIQQVVRGDSAAYFCASSRPGRAGANVLTFGAGSRLTVL.

This clonotype was counted ten times or more. J is TRBJ1-6 and V is TRBV5-4, with 7 bases lining up with TRBD1. The J segment lost 6 bases and the V segment lost 4 bases, leaving 7 bases of the junction unmatched. Germline CDR1 and CDR2: SGHNT and YYREEE (reference sequence). The CDR3 is made up of 15 amino acids. CDR3 residues: CASSRWDSVNSPLHF. For the CDR3, the DNA is TGTGCCAGCAGCAGGTGGGACAGCGTTAATTCACCCCTCCACTTT.

Notes on this clonotype: Given a much more abundant clone one base away, this may be a read error. The chain uses TRBV20-1 and TRBJ1-1; D is unclear. Looked up from germline, CDR1 is DFQATT and CDR2 is SNEGSKA (reference sequence). This CDR3 comprises 10 residues. CDR3 region: CSAVNTEASF. CDR3 DNA: TGCAGTGCGGTGAACACTGAAGCTTCCTTT.

In its sample, this clonotype was seen many times. The chain employs TRBV12-3 or TRBV12-4 and TRBJ2-1; D may be TRBD1 (6 bases). There are 15 residues in the CDR3. Trimming took 3 bases from V and 0 from J, leaving 9 bases between them. CDR3 amino acids: CASSLDSSSYNEQFF. CDR3 in DNA: TGTGCCAGCAGTTTGGACAGCAGCTCCTACAATGAGCAGTTCTTC.

Ten or more counts support this clonotype. V usage is TRBV10-3 and J usage is TRBJ2-1, with D tentatively TRBD2 (6 bases). CDR1 and CDR2 (germline): ENHRY, SYGVKD. Trimming took 8 bases from V and 6 from J, leaving 14 bases between them. The CDR3 totals 13 residues. The CDR3 DNA reads as TGTGCCATCGGGGTAGCGGAGGGCAATGAGCAGTTCTTC. Translating it yields CAIGVAEGNEQFF.

The rearrangement joins TRBV7-9 to TRBJ2-3; possibly TRBD2 for D (5 bases). CDR3 size: 15 residues. Germline CDR1 reads SEHNR; CDR2 reads FQNEAQ (reference sequence). V was shortened by 1 base and J by 2 bases, with 10 bases between the two germline ends. Written as DNA, the CDR3 is TGTGCCAGCAGCTTAGTTGAGGGCCTCACAGATACGCAGTATTTT. Protein product: CASSLVEGLTDTQYF.

The CDR3 loop reads CATSDSDRGGRQPQHF. CDR3 sequence (DNA): TGTGCCACCAGTGACTCGGACAGGGGAGGCCGTCAGCCCCAGCATTTT. This sequence joins TRBV24-1 and TRBJ1-5; 9 positions match TRBD1. Germline CDR1 is KGHDR and CDR2 is SFDVKD. The CDR3 is 16 amino acids. J gave up 6 bases and V 4 bases, and 9 bases lay outside the gene matches.

V usage is TRBV2 and J usage is TRBJ2-3, with D uncertain. The CDR3 extends over 15 amino acids. Germline CDR1 is SNHLY and CDR2 is FYNNEI. With 3 bases removed from V and 0 bases from J, the gap between germline ends came to 10 bases. This CDR3 reads CASSDAAASTDTQYF. The CDR3 DNA is TGTGCCAGCAGTGATGCGGCAGCTAGCACAGATACGCAGTATTTT.

On this clonotype: A much larger clone differs from this one at a single base, so this may be a read error. J is TRBJ2-7 and V is TRBV20-1; D is perhaps TRBD1 (5 bases). CDR3 length equals 12 residues. The germline V gene encodes CDR1 DFQATT and CDR2 SNEGSKA (reference sequence). CDR3 region: CSASPGIYEPYF. Written as DNA, the CDR3 is TGCAGTGCTAGCCCAGGGATCTACGAGCCGTACTTC.

The chain uses TRBV28 and TRBJ1-1; the match to TRBD1 covers 8 bases. Unmatched junction bases numbered 4, after V lost 6 bases and J lost 1 base. Per the germline V gene, CDR1 is MDHEN and CDR2 is SYDVKM. CDR3 size: 14 residues. The CDR3 nucleotides read TGTGCCAGCAGCAACAGGGGGAAGAACACTGAAGCTTTCTTT. It specifies CASSNRGKNTEAFF.

In the case of this clonotype: Just one base apart from a much larger clone, this may be a read error. This chain links TRBV19 with TRBJ2-2, with D unclear. With 11 bases removed from V and 3 bases from J, the gap between germline ends came to 16 bases. Germline CDR1 reads LNHDA; CDR2 reads SQIVND (reference sequence). The CDR3 runs to 14 residues. This CDR3 reads CARLTRRDTGELFF. The DNA for the CDR3 is TGTGCCCGCCTTACCCGACGGGACACCGGGGAGCTGTTTTTT.

This clonotype has ten or more counts. The gene calls are TRBV9 and TRBJ1-1; D might be TRBD1 (6 bases). The V gene lost 3 bases and the J gene lost 1 base, with 10 bases spanning the gap. This CDR3 has 14 residues. Germline CDR1 SGDLS, CDR2 YYNGEE. The CDR3 spells CASSADRWNTEAFF. The CDR3 nucleotides read TGTGCCAGCAGCGCCGACAGGTGGAACACTGAAGCTTTCTTT.

In this sample, this clonotype turned up many times. The chain employs TRBV20-1 and TRBJ2-3, with 9 bases that match TRBD2. This CDR3 has 14 residues. After removal of 3 bases from V and 7 bases from J, the junction contained 8 bases not matched to a gene. Per the germline V gene, CDR1 is DFQATT and CDR2 is SNEGSKA (reference sequence). The CDR3 DNA is TGCAGTGCTAGGGCCAGCGGGGGGAAGAATACGCAGTATTTT. This sequence encodes CSARASGGKNTQYF.

This clonotype is classed as medium-sized (0.01 to 0.1%). The chain combines TRBV7-8 with TRBJ2-1, with D tentatively TRBD2 (6 bases). Germline CDR1 reads SGHVS; CDR2 reads FQNEAQ. Trimming took off 2 bases at V and 0 bases at J, with 14 bases between the two ends. The CDR3 covers 17 residues. This CDR3 is CASSLKRALSSYNEQFF. The DNA for the CDR3 is TGTGCCAGCAGCTTAAAGCGGGCCTTAAGCTCCTACAATGAGCAGTTCTTC.

This clonotype was counted at least ten times. CDR3 DNA sequence: TGCAGTGCTAGCCCCGGGACAGGGGCGTTCTCCTACGAGCAGTACTTC. Its translation: CSASPGTGAFSYEQYF. The genes are TRBV20-1 and TRBJ2-7; 10 nucleotides align to TRBD1. CDR1 is DFQATT and CDR2 is SNEGSKA in the germline V gene (reference sequence). Unmatched junction bases numbered 8, after V lost 3 bases and J lost 0 bases. The CDR3 is 16 residues long.

On this clonotype itself: The junction departs from germline at one end; a sequencing error may be responsible. This rearrangement joins TRBV7-9 to TRBJ2-5; 11 bases fit TRBD1. This CDR3 comprises 15 residues. Germline CDR1 and CDR2: SEHNR and FQNEAQ (reference sequence). CDR3: CVSSQGQGATETQYF. CDR3 DNA: TGTGTCAGCAGCCAAGGACAGGGGGCGACGGAGACTCAGTACTTC.

This clonotype was picked up many times. The J gene is TRBJ1-3, the V gene TRBV20-1, with D possibly being TRBD1 (5 bases). The CDR3 contains 14 residues. CDR1 and CDR2 from the germline V gene are DFQATT and SNEGSKA (reference sequence). Trimming pared 7 bases from V and 4 bases from J, leaving 17 bases between. DNA for the CDR3: TGCAGTGTTCCGGCCAGCCGGGGGGGAAACACCATATATTTT. As protein: CSVPASRGGNTIYF.

In regard to this clonotype: A much larger clone lies one base from this, so it may be a read error. This CDR3 reads CAGSLPQGETQYF. The CDR3 coding sequence is TGTGCCGGCAGCTTACCCCAGGGAGAGACCCAGTACTTC. V is TRBV7-9 and J is TRBJ2-5; a possible D gene is TRBD1 (5 bases). The CDR3 runs 13 residues. Looked up from germline, CDR1 is SEHNR and CDR2 is FQNEAQ (reference sequence).

V is TRBV20-1 and J is TRBJ2-5, with TRBD2 matching over 7 bases. This CDR3 contains 16 residues. Germline V gives CDR1 DFQATT, CDR2 SNEGSKA (reference sequence). V was clipped by 4 bases and J by 2 bases; unmatched bases: 13. In DNA, the CDR3 is TGCAGTGCTAACCCACTCTATCTAGCGGATCAAGAGACCCAGTACTTC. Translated: CSANPLYLADQETQYF.

This clonotype was picked up many times. The V gene is TRBV24-1, the J gene TRBJ2-6, with D unclear. The CDR3 sequence is 14 residues long. V was trimmed by 3 bases and J by 0 bases, leaving 2 bases between them. CDR1 is KGHDR, CDR2 SFDVKD, per germline. CDR3 DNA sequence: TGTGCCACCAGTGATGGCTCTGGGGCCAACGTCCTGACTTTC. Translated: CATSDGSGANVLTF.

At least ten counts were recorded for this clonotype. V gene TRBV7-8 combines with J gene TRBJ2-3; perhaps TRBD2 as D (5 bases). The germline V and J ends were trimmed by 3 bases and 4 bases, with 14 bases remaining between them. CDR1 and CDR2 (germline): SGHVS, FQNEAQ. The CDR3 extends over 15 amino acids. The CDR3 region is CASSLRRNVADTQYF. The DNA of the CDR3 is TGTGCCAGCAGCTTGCGGAGGAATGTCGCAGATACGCAGTATTTT. The complete variable domain, with remaining parts taken from reference TRBV7-8 and TRBJ2-3, reads GAGVSQSPRYKVAKRGQDVALRCDPISGHVSLFWYQQALGQGPEFLTYFQNEAQLDKSGLPSDRFFAERPEGSVSTLKIQRTQQEDSAVYLCASSLRRNVADTQYFGPGTRLTVL.

This clonotype occurred a few times. This chain uses TRBV7-2 with TRBJ2-3; unclear D gene. V was cut by 5 bases and J by 2 bases, with 11 bases left in between. The CDR3 totals 14 residues. Germline CDR1 and CDR2: SGHTA and FQGNSA. CDR3 sequence (DNA): TGTGCCAGCAGCGTGGACCCCTCCACAGATACGCAGTATTTT. Its protein product is CASSVDPSTDTQYF.

In this sample, this clonotype turned up many times. V gene TRBV29-1 combines with J gene TRBJ2-2; 7 bases are a match to TRBD2. The CDR3 contains 15 residues. In germline, CDR1 is SQVTM, CDR2 ANQGSEA. Trimming removed 4 bases from V and 0 bases from J; junction bases left unmatched: 5. The CDR3 loop is CSVVLGLTNTGELFF. DNA for the CDR3: TGCAGCGTTGTGTTGGGACTAACGAACACCGGGGAGCTGTTTTTT.

This clonotype was detected ten times or more. This chain links TRBV11-3 with TRBJ1-4, with 7 bases fitting TRBD1. Germline assignment: CDR1 SGHNT and CDR2 YENEEA. V lost 5 bases to trimming and J lost 6 bases; unmatched junction nucleotides: 6. This CDR3 region has 14 residues. The CDR3 loop reads CASSHRGIYEKLFF. CDR3 in DNA: TGTGCCAGCAGCCACAGGGGTATTTATGAAAAACTGTTTTTT.

This clonotype was picked up many times. The chain joins TRBV29-1 to TRBJ2-1, with 9 bases that match TRBD1. Germline assignment: CDR1 SQVTM and CDR2 ANQGSEA. CDR3 length equals 14 residues. The V segment lost 7 bases and the J segment 8 bases; nucleotides outside the gene matches: 12. The CDR3 coding sequence is TGCAGCGCCCGGTGGGGGACAGGGAGAGATGAGCAGTTCTTC. Encoded protein: CSARWGTGRDEQFF.

This clonotype has just a few counts. V and J are TRBV4-1 and TRBJ1-1; D is undetermined. Germline V lookup: CDR1 MGHRA, CDR2 YSYEKL. V was shortened by 0 bases and J by 10 bases, with 9 bases between the two germline ends. This CDR3 is built from 12 residues. The CDR3 DNA is TGCGCCAGCAGCCAAGATGGGGTCCGAGCTTTCTTT. It specifies CASSQDGVRAFF.

In this sample, this clonotype turned up many times. The chain uses TRBV5-1 and TRBJ2-5, with 7 bases matching TRBD2. The length of the CDR3 is 15 residues. The germline V gene encodes CDR1 SGHRS and CDR2 YFSETQ. The V gene end was trimmed by 0 bases and the J gene end by 6 bases; junction bases not matched to a gene: 8. CDR3 amino acids: CASSLDGGSVKTQYF. The CDR3, as DNA: TGCGCCAGCAGCTTGGATGGCGGGAGTGTGAAGACCCAGTACTTC.

The genes are TRBV6-6 and TRBJ1-5; weak D call: TRBD1 (5 bases). Trimming shortened V by 3 bases and J by 2 bases, and 11 bases separated the two germline ends. The germline V gene encodes CDR1 MNHNY and CDR2 SVGAGI (reference sequence). This CDR3 spans 15 amino acids. As DNA, the CDR3 is TGTGCCAGCAGTTATGGGGGAACTGGCAATCAGCCCCAGCATTTT. As protein: CASSYGGTGNQPQHF.